This T cell receptor (beta chain) was sequenced in a study of T cells in localized non-small cell lung cancer. This CDR3 comprises 15 residues. Trimming left V 5 bases short and J 2 bases short, with 12 bases between. The germline CDR1 and CDR2 sequences are SGHNT and YENEEA. Profiling relied on immunoSEQ multiplex PCR, and the TCRdb table lists in-frame clones only, not all of them. The table lists roughly 30,000 clones, roughly 89% of them singletons. This chain links TRBV11-3 with TRBJ2-2; D ambiguous. The specimen was peripheral blood, collected before any cancer treatment. The sequence came from a woman aged 18 to 55 with stage I lung adenocarcinoma. Here the CDR3 DNA reads TGTGCCAGCAGCAAATACGGGCTTAACACCGGGGAGCTGTTTTTT. Its protein is CASSKYGLNTGELFF.